The present entry profiles one T cell receptor (beta chain) with its context. Its antigen remains unidentified. The template was RNA from unsorted bulk tissue. Three rounds of nested PCR, following a modified ARM-PCR protocol, produced the TCRbeta library. In TCRdb, the multiplex PCR reads were re-called with MiXCR into one record per CDR3 protein. The sample holds more than 75,000 distinct CDR3 sequences, over 75% seen once. This sample is drawn from a study of tumor and adjacent non-tumor tissue in lung cancer. Overall study: On average, productive TCRbeta reads reached about 4.17 million per sample. Findings of the study overall: Normal lung showed higher cumulative top 100 clone frequency than tumor.

The sequencing sample was made of lung tumor tissue. The sequence was obtained from a woman between 50 and 59 years old with non-small cell lung cancer.

The CDR3 spells CASSRGQGQEGYTF. CDR3 nucleotide sequence: TGTGCCAGCAGCCGCGGACAGGGGCAGGAAGGTTACACCTTC. V usage is TRBV6-2 or TRBV6-3 and J usage is TRBJ1-2; 9 nucleotides line up with TRBD1. The V gene end was trimmed by 6 bases and the J gene end by 11 bases; junction bases not matched to a gene: 13. Germline V gene lookup returns CDR1 MNHEY and CDR2 SVGEGT. The CDR3 loop spans 14 amino acids.